This TCR beta chain was captured in a study of blood T cell repertoires in COVID-19. Study-wide background: Sites across the United States, Italy and Spain contributed samples from acute and convalescent COVID-19.

This CDR3 comprises 15 residues. From germline, CDR1 is KGHSH and CDR2 LQKENI. The V gene end was trimmed by 0 bases and the J gene end by 4 bases; junction bases not matched to a gene: 2. Repertoires were generated with immunoSEQ multiplex PCR, while TCRdb's copy carries only in-frame clones and drops some. The repertoire holds some 49,000 clones, with about 76% as singletons. The sequencing sample was made of peripheral blood. The chain links TRBV18 to TRBJ2-7; 11 positions agree with TRBD1. The receptor was isolated from a woman older than 75 with COVID-19, enrolled during active disease. The DNA for the CDR3 is TGTGCCAGCTCACCACCCGGGGACAGGGGGTACGAGCAGTACTTC. Amino acids: CASSPPGDRGYEQYF. Based on the CDR3 plus reference TRBV18 and TRBJ2-7, the full variable domain is NAGVMQNPRHLVRRRGQEARLRCSPMKGHSHVYWYRQLPEEGLKFMVYLQKENIIDESGMPKERFSAEFPKEGPSILRIQQVVRGDSAAYFCASSPPGDRGYEQYFGPGTRLTVT.